What follows are 10 T cell receptor beta chains derived from one specimen sequenced in a study of T cell repertoires in cytomegalovirus infection (dated by TCRdb to between 2018 and 2021). Sequenced on an Illumina HiSeq 1500. Clones were called with MiXCR by TCRdb after fastp trimmed the public reads at Q25, and only in-frame beta chains were retained. Every entry covers one CDR3 protein and lists the most common genes and DNA from its rows. This sample gives approximately 130,000 distinct CDR3 sequences in total; roughly a quarter of them show up just once. 34% of the sample lies in the top ten. Their antigens are not known. Sequenced material: PBMCs, sequenced either directly or after in vitro stimulation (not recorded which). These receptors originate from a human donor in good health (CMV status not recorded). Some clones in this sample may be carry-over from other donors' samples.

The J gene is TRBJ2-1, the V gene TRBV27; 7 bases map to TRBD2. V shed 4 bases and J 6 bases; nucleotides not matched to a gene: 6. Germline V gene lookup returns CDR1 MNHEY and CDR2 SMNVEV (reference sequence). CDR3 size: 14 residues. This chain's CDR3 is CASSSRTRTNEQFF. In DNA, the CDR3 is TGTGCCAGCAGTTCCCGGACTAGGACCAATGAGCAGTTCTTC.

Only a few counts were recorded for this clonotype. In DNA form, the CDR3 reads TGTGCCAGCAGCCGAGGAGACGGGGGAGGTTATGGCTACACCTTC. It codes for CASSRGDGGGYGYTF. This chain connects TRBV3-1 to TRBJ1-2; a possible D gene is TRBD1 (5 bases). CDR1 is LGHDT and CDR2 is YNNKEL in the germline V gene (reference sequence). Trimming left V 4 bases short and J 5 bases short, with 17 bases between. The CDR3 totals 15 residues.

V is TRBV18 and J is TRBJ2-5, with 9 bases fitting TRBD1. Germline assignment: CDR1 KGHSH and CDR2 LQKENI. The length of the CDR3 is 16 residues. Germline trimming cut 4 bases from V and 4 bases from J; bases unmatched to any gene: 10. The DNA of the CDR3 is TGTGCCAGCTCACTTATGGACCCGGGACAGGGAGAGACCCAGTACTTC. Protein: CASSLMDPGQGETQYF.

This clonotype was counted between two and nine times. The V gene is TRBV7-2, the J gene TRBJ2-7; D is perhaps TRBD2 (6 bases). The length of the CDR3 is 14 residues. Per the germline V gene, CDR1 is SGHTA and CDR2 is FQGNSA. V lost 0 bases and J lost 2, with 8 bases in between. CDR3 bases: TGTGCCAGCAGCTTAGCGGAGGGGCCCTACGAGCAGTACGTC. Its translation is CASSLAEGPYEQYV.

Ten or more counts support this clonotype. The chain couples TRBV7-7 to TRBJ1-4; possibly TRBD1 for D (5 bases). The CDR3 has 13 amino acids. Germline V CDR1 and CDR2: SSHAT, FNYEAQ (reference sequence). Trimming removed 1 base from V and 8 bases from J, with 8 bases in between. CDR3 coding DNA: TGTGCCAGCAGCTTAGAACGGGGCGAAAAACTGTTTTTT. It codes for CASSLERGEKLFF.

J is TRBJ1-1 and V is TRBV7-2; 9 nucleotides agree with TRBD1. The CDR3 contains 16 residues. The ends lost 1 base at V and 2 bases at J; junction bases unmatched: 5. CDR1 and CDR2 (germline): SGHTA, FQGNSA. CDR3 DNA: TGTGCCAGCAGCTTAGGTTGGGGACAGGGTAACACTGAAGCTTTCTTT. Translating it yields CASSLGWGQGNTEAFF.

The chain combines TRBV6-5 with TRBJ2-7; D is uncertain. The CDR3 has 14 amino acids. V lost 0 bases to trimming and J lost 0 bases, with 6 bases between them. Germline lookup yields CDR1 MNHEY and CDR2 SVGAGI. CDR3 nucleotides: TGTGCCAGCAGTTACTCGGCGGCCTCCTACGAGCAGTACTTC. Its translation: CASSYSAASYEQYF.

This clonotype showed up many times. The V and J genes are TRBV7-2 and TRBJ1-2, with TRBD1 as a possible D gene (5 bases). The germline V and J ends were trimmed by 2 bases and 6 bases, with 13 bases remaining between them. The CDR3 has 14 amino acids. The germline gives CDR1 SGHTA, CDR2 FQGNSA. The CDR3 bases are TGTGCCAGCAGCTTATATGGACAACCTGATGGCTACACCTTC. Translating gives CASSLYGQPDGYTF.

This clonotype has ten or more counts. The genes are TRBV7-9 and TRBJ1-2, with D unclear. From germline, CDR1 is SEHNR and CDR2 FQNEAQ (reference sequence). V lost 4 bases and J 4 bases, leaving 7 bases between the germline ends. This CDR3 has 12 amino acids. The CDR3 sequence: CASSSYIYGYTF. The DNA of the CDR3 is TGTGCCAGCAGCTCCTACATCTATGGCTACACCTTC.

This clonotype has a handful of counts. The rearrangement uses TRBV6-2 or TRBV6-3 and TRBJ2-1; TRBD1 matches 10 bases. V lost 4 bases and J lost 8; bases outside the gene matches: 23. The CDR3 covers 20 residues. From germline, CDR1 is MNHEY and CDR2 SVGEGT. In nucleotides, the CDR3 is TGTGCCAGCAGTTTCGACCCGGGACAGGGGTCCGGAGCGGGGTACTATGAGCAGTTCTTC. Translating it yields CASSFDPGQGSGAGYYEQFF.